These 14 T cell receptor beta chains share one sample of origin, sequenced in a study of radiotherapy plus CTLA-4 blockade in lung cancer. Assay used: immunoSEQ multiplex PCR; TCRdb lists only in-frame clones, some missing. The data show roughly 62,000 clones, with around three quarters seen just once and approximately 4.5% held by the top ten. The material was peripheral blood, obtained from a patient treated with radiotherapy plus ipilimumab. Every receptor here comes from a human donor with non-small cell lung cancer who had a complete response to radiotherapy plus ipilimumab.

The rearrangement uses TRBV13 and TRBJ1-1, with TRBD1 identical over 11 bases. Germline V gene data show CDR1 as PRHDT and CDR2 as FYEKMQ (reference sequence). V gave up 2 bases and J gave up 0 bases; unmatched junction bases: 2. CDR3 length equals 16 residues. The CDR3 nucleotides are TGTGCCAGCAGCTTAAGGACAGGGGGCATGAACACTGAAGCTTTCTTT. Its protein product is CASSLRTGGMNTEAFF.

This clone was seen only once. CDR3 residues: CASSSGTSDTDTQYF. The DNA of the CDR3 is TGCGCCAGCAGTTCCGGGACTAGCGACACAGATACGCAGTATTTT. V and J are TRBV5-1 and TRBJ2-3; 10 nucleotides agree with TRBD2. V was pared by 5 bases and J by 2 bases, with 5 bases of the junction left unmatched. The germline V gene encodes CDR1 SGHRS and CDR2 YFSETQ. The CDR3 runs to 15 residues.

The chain uses TRBV19 and TRBJ2-1; 12 nucleotides align to TRBD2. Germline values: CDR1 LNHDA, CDR2 SQIVND (reference sequence). Trimming at V came to 3 bases and at J to 3 bases, leaving 9 bases not matched to a gene. This CDR3 spans 18 amino acids. The CDR3 DNA follows: TGTGCCAGTAGTATTCGTCCTAGCGGGGGGGCCGTCTACAATGAGCAGTTCTTC. It translates to CASSIRPSGGAVYNEQFF.

This clone was detected once. The chain joins TRBV11-2 to TRBJ2-1; TRBD1 aligns across 7 bases. This CDR3 has 13 residues. Unmatched junction bases numbered 7, after V lost 7 bases and J lost 7 bases. Germline V lookup: CDR1 SGHAT, CDR2 FQNNGV. DNA for the CDR3: TGTGCCAGCACCGACTACAGGGGAAATGAGCAGTTCTTC. Its translation is CASTDYRGNEQFF. Filled out from reference TRBV11-2 and TRBJ2-1, the complete variable domain reads EAGVAQSPRYKIIEKRQSVAFWCNPISGHATLYWYQQILGQGPKLLIQFQNNGVVDDSQLPKDRFSAERLKGVDSTLKIQPAKLEDSAVYLCASTDYRGNEQFFGPGTRLTVL.

This sequence joins TRBV5-6 and TRBJ2-4; the D gene is possibly TRBD1 (5 bases). This CDR3 spans 14 amino acids. V was cut by 0 bases and J by 6 bases, with 10 bases left in between. CDR1 and CDR2 (germline): SGHDT, YYEEEE. In DNA form, the CDR3 reads TGTGCCAGCAGCTTGGGCAGGGTGAGAAACATTCAGTACTTC. This encodes CASSLGRVRNIQYF.

The genes are TRBV6-5 and TRBJ2-7, with TRBD2 as a possible D gene (5 bases). The CDR3 covers 15 residues. V dropped 6 bases and J dropped 3 bases, with 18 bases sitting between them. Germline loops: CDR1 MNHEY, CDR2 SVGAGI. In nucleotides, the CDR3 is TGTGCCAGCAGCCCCAGCCGACGGGGTGACTACGAGCAGTACGTC. Its translation is CASSPSRRGDYEQYV.

This clone has more than one count but fewer than ten. The chain recombines TRBV18 with TRBJ2-7, with TRBD1 matching over 7 bases. With V trimmed by 4 bases and J by 5 bases, 8 bases remained unmatched. Germline V gives CDR1 KGHSH, CDR2 LQKENI. This CDR3 is built from 14 residues. CDR3 sequence: CASSRAGTENEQYV. For the CDR3, the DNA is TGTGCCAGCTCACGCGCCGGGACAGAGAACGAGCAGTACGTC.

The chain carries TRBV7-2 and TRBJ2-7; 11 positions agree with TRBD1. With 0 bases clipped from V and 4 bases from J, the junction kept 5 bases outside the gene matches. The CDR3 has 16 amino acids. CDR1 and CDR2 (germline): SGHTA, FQGNSA. This CDR3 reads CASSLAQGTGGYEQYF. The CDR3 nucleotides read TGTGCCAGCAGCTTAGCGCAAGGGACAGGGGGTTACGAGCAGTACTTC.

V and J are TRBV30 and TRBJ2-5, with 10 bases identical to TRBD2. With V trimmed by 0 bases and J by 5 bases, 6 bases remained unmatched. This CDR3 is built from 15 residues. The germline V gene has CDR1 GTSNPN and CDR2 SVGIG (reference sequence). CDR3 in DNA: TGTGCCTGGAGTGTAGCCGGGACTAGCGTGGAGACCCAGTACTTC. Translation: CAWSVAGTSVETQYF.

The chain links TRBV28 to TRBJ1-2, with D possibly being TRBD1 (5 bases). The CDR3 is made up of 13 amino acids. Trimming cost V 6 bases and J 8 bases, with 16 bases left between them. The V gene's germline CDR1 is MDHEN and CDR2 SYDVKM. CDR3 loop: CASSQTDIGGYTF. The CDR3, as DNA: TGTGCCAGCAGCCAGACAGACATCGGGGGCTACACCTTC.

J is TRBJ1-5 and V is TRBV6-5; a possible D gene is TRBD1 (5 bases). CDR3 length equals 13 residues. The germline V gene encodes CDR1 MNHEY and CDR2 SVGAGI. The germline V and J ends were trimmed by 7 bases and 4 bases, with 11 bases remaining between them. This CDR3 is CASKGTGNQPQHF. In nucleotides, the CDR3 is TGTGCCAGCAAGGGGACTGGAAATCAGCCCCAGCATTTT.

The sample holds a few counts of this clone. This sequence joins TRBV5-4 and TRBJ2-3, with D unresolved. Germline V gives CDR1 SGHNT, CDR2 YYREEE (reference sequence). CDR3 length: 12 residues. Trimming pared 2 bases from V and 2 bases from J, leaving 3 bases between. CDR3 sequence reads: CASSFDTDTQYF. CDR3 nucleotide sequence: TGTGCCAGCAGCTTCGACACAGATACGCAGTATTTT.

The chain combines TRBV30 with TRBJ1-4; D perhaps matches TRBD1 (5 bases). V lost 4 bases to trimming and J lost 0 bases, with 27 bases between them. The CDR3 has 20 residues. Germline V gene data show CDR1 as GTSNPN and CDR2 as SVGIG (reference sequence). CDR3 DNA sequence: TGTGCCTGGATGTGGGGGAGGGGAACTTTTACCCCTGCAACTAATGAAAAACTGTTTTTT. Translated: CAWMWGRGTFTPATNEKLFF.

This rearrangement joins TRBV29-1 to TRBJ2-3, with 8 bases lining up with TRBD2. This CDR3 spans 14 amino acids. With 3 bases clipped from V and 6 bases from J, the junction kept 8 bases outside the gene matches. CDR1 is SQVTM, CDR2 ANQGSEA, per germline. The CDR3 region is CSVDAGGGGDTQYF. In DNA, the CDR3 is TGCAGCGTTGACGCGGGAGGAGGAGGGGATACGCAGTATTTT.